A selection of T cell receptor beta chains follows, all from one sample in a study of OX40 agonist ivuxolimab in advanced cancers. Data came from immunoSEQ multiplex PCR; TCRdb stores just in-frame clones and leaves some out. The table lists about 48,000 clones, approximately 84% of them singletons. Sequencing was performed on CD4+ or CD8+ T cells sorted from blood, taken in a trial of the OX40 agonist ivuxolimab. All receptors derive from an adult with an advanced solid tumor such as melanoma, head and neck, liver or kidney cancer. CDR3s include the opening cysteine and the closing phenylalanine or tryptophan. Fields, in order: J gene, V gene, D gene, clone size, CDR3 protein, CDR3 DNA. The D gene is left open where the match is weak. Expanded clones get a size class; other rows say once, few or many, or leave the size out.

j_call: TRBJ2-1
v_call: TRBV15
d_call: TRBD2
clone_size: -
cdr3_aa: CATSRESGLASTEQFF
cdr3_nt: TGTGCCACCAGCAGAGAATCGGGACTAGCGAGCACTGAGCAGTTCTTC

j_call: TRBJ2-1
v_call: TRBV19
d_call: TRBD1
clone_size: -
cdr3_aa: CASSFTGTGSDEQFF
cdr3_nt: TGTGCCAGTAGTTTCACCGGGACAGGGTCCGATGAGCAGTTCTTC

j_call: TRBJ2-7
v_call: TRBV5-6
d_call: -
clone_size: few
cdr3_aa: CASSTPGGMFYEQYF
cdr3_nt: TGTGCCAGCAGCACACCCGGGGGAATGTTCTACGAGCAGTACTTC

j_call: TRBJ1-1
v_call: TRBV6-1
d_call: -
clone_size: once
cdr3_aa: CASSIRSPTEAFF
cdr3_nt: TGTGCCAGCAGTATCAGGTCCCCCACTGAAGCTTTCTTT

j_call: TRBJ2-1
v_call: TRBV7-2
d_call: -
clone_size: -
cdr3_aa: CASSLTTTGRNEQFF
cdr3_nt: TGTGCCAGCAGCTTAACGACGACAGGTCGTAATGAGCAGTTCTTC

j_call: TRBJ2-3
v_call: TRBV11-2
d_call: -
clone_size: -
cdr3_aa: CASSLLRSSTDTQYF
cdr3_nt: TGTGCCAGCAGCTTACTCCGATCCAGCACAGATACGCAGTATTTT

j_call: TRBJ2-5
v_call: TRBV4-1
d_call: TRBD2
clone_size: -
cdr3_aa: CASSRNGLVIVETQYF
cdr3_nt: TGCGCCAGCAGCCGGAATGGACTAGTGATTGTCGAGACCCAGTACTTC

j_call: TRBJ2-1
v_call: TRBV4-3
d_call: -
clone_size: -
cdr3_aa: CASSQDHPLGYNEQFF
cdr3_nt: TGCGCCAGCAGCCAAGACCACCCCCTGGGGTACAATGAGCAGTTCTTC

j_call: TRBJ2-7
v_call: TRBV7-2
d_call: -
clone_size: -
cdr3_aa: CASSLVQGGYEQYF
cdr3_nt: TGTGCCAGCAGCTTAGTCCAGGGAGGTTACGAGCAGTACTTC

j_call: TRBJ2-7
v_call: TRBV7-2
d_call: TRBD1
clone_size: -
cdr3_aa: CASSSYGTDYEQYF
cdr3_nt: TGTGCCAGCAGCTCTTACGGGACAGACTACGAGCAGTACTTC

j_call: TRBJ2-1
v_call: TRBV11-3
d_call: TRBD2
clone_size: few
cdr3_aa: CASSQGLAGGAYNEQFF
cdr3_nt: TGTGCCAGCAGCCAGGGACTAGCGGGAGGAGCTTACAATGAGCAGTTCTTC

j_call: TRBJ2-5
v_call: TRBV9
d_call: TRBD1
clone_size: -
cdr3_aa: CASSVSGQKFQETQYF
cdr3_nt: TGTGCCAGCAGCGTATCGGGACAGAAGTTTCAAGAGACCCAGTACTTC

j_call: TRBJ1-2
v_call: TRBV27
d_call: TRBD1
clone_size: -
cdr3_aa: CASSPPTGMGGYTF
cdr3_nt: TGTGCCAGCAGTCCCCCGACAGGGATGGGGGGCTACACCTTC

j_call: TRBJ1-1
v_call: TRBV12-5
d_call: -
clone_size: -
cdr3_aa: CASGTNTGNTEAFF
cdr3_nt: TGTGCTAGTGGAACTAATACAGGGAACACTGAAGCTTTCTTT

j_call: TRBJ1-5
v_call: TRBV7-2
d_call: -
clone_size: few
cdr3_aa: CASSPTFLNQPQHF
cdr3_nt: TGTGCCAGCAGCCCGACCTTTCTAAATCAGCCCCAGCATTTT

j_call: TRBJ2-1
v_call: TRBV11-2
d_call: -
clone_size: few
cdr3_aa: CASSFRGGYNEQFF
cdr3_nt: TGTGCCAGCAGCTTTAGGGGTGGGTACAATGAGCAGTTCTTC

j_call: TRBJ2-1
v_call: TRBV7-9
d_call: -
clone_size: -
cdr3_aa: CASSFFATYNEQFF
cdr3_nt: TGTGCCAGCAGCTTCTTTGCCACTTACAATGAGCAGTTCTTC

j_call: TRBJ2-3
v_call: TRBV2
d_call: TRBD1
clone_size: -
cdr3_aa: CASSETWGTEGDTQYF
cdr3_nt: TGTGCCAGCAGTGAAACCTGGGGGACAGAGGGGGATACGCAGTATTTT

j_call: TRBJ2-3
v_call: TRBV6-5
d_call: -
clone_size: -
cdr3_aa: CASNHQGRADTQYF
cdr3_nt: TGTGCCAGTAACCACCAGGGACGGGCAGATACGCAGTATTTT

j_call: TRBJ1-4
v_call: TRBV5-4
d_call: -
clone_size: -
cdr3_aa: CASSREGGAEEKLFF
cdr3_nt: TGTGCCAGCAGCCGCGAGGGGGGGGCGGAAGAAAAACTGTTTTTT

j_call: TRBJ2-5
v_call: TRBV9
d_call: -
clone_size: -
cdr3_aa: CASSVGRAPETQYF
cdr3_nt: TGTGCCAGCAGCGTAGGGAGGGCCCCAGAGACCCAGTACTTC

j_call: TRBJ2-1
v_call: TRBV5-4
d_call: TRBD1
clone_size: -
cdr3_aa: CASSPRDRGPYNEQFF
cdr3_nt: TGTGCCAGCAGCCCCCGGGACAGGGGGCCCTACAATGAGCAGTTCTTC

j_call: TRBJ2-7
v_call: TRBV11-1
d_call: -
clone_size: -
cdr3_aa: CASSPGTTDIPYEQYF
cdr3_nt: TGTGCCAGCAGCCCCGGGACAACTGATATACCCTACGAGCAGTACTTC

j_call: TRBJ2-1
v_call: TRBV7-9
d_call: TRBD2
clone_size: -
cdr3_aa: CASRPSGRYGNEQFF
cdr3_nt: TGTGCCAGCCGCCCTAGCGGCAGATATGGGAATGAGCAGTTCTTC

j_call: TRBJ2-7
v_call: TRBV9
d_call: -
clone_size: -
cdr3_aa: CASSPRVGQGEQYF
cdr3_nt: TGTGCCAGCAGCCCTCGGGTGGGTCAAGGCGAGCAGTACTTC

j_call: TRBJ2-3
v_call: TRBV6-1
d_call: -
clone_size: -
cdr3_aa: CASSEGVDTQYF
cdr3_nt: TGTGCCAGCAGTGAAGGGGTAGATACGCAGTATTTT

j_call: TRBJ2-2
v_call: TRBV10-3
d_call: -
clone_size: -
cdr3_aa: CAIRTVNTGELFF
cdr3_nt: TGTGCCATCCGAACGGTGAACACCGGGGAGCTGTTTTTT

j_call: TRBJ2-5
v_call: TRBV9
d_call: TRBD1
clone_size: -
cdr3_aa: CASSSTGWETQYF
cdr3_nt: TGTGCCAGCAGCTCGACAGGGTGGGAGACCCAGTACTTC

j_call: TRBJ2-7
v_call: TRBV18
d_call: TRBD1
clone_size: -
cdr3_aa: CASSLRDRVRMNEQYF
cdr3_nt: TGTGCCAGCTCACTACGGGACAGGGTGCGCATGAACGAGCAGTACTTC

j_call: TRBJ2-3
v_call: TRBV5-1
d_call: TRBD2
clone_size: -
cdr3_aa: CASSLEASGSLRDTQYF
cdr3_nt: TGCGCCAGCAGCTTGGAAGCTAGCGGGAGTTTGAGAGATACGCAGTATTTT

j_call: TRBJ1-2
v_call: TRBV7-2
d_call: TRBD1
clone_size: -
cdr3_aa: CASSLPGTAGYTF
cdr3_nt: TGTGCCAGCAGCTTGCCGGGGACAGCTGGCTACACCTTC

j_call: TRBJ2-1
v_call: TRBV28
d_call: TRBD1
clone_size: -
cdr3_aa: CASNRPGGSYNEQFF
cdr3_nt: TGTGCCAGCAACAGACCAGGGGGTTCCTACAATGAGCAGTTCTTC

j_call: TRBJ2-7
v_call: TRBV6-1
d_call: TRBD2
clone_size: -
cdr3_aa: CASSVYAGTSATYEQYF
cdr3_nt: TGTGCCAGCAGTGTATACGCCGGGACTAGCGCAACCTACGAGCAGTACTTC

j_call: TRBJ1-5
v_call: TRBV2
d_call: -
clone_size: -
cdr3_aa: CASSGGSSNQPQHF
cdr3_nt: TGTGCCAGCAGTGGTGGCAGTAGCAATCAGCCCCAGCATTTT

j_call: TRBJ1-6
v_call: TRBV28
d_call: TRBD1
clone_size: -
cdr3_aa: CASNTLPTGGASPLHF
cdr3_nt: TGTGCCAGCAACACACTCCCTACAGGGGGCGCTTCACCCCTCCACTTT

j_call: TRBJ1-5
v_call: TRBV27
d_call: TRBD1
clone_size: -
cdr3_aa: CASRATGVASQPQHF
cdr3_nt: TGTGCCAGCAGGGCGACAGGGGTAGCTTCTCAGCCCCAGCATTTT

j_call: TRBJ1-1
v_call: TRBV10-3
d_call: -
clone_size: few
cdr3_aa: CAISEFGGLTNTEAFF
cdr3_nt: TGTGCCATCAGTGAGTTCGGCGGACTAACGAACACTGAAGCTTTCTTT

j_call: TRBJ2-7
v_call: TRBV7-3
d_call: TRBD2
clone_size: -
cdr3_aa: CASSLGIAGAEQYF
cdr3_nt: TGTGCCAGCAGCTTGGGGATAGCGGGAGCGGAGCAGTACTTC

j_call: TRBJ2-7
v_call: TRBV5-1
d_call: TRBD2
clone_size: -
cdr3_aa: CASPSGGPTEQYF
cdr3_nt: TGCGCCAGCCCTTCGGGGGGACCAACCGAGCAGTACTTC

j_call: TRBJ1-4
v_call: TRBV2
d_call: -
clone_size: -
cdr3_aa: CASSTDPAGEKLFF
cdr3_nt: TGTGCCAGCAGCACCGACCCGGCAGGAGAAAAACTGTTTTTT

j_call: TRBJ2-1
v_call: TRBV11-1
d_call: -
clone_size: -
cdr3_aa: CATGTRDIVQFF
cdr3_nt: TGTGCCACCGGGACACGGGACATCGTGCAGTTCTTC

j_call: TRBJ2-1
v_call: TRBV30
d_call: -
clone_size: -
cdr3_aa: CAAMNLRPLYEQFF
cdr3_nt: TGTGCCGCCATGAATCTTAGGCCCTTGTATGAGCAGTTCTTC

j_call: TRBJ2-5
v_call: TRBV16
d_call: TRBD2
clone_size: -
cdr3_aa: CASSRTATSGTSLGETQYF
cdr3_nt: TGTGCCAGCAGCCGAACCGCTACTTCCGGGACTAGCCTAGGGGAGACCCAGTACTTC

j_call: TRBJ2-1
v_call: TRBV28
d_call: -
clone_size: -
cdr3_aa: CASTKVGTLGNEQFF
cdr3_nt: TGTGCCAGCACCAAGGTCGGGACTTTGGGGAATGAGCAGTTCTTC

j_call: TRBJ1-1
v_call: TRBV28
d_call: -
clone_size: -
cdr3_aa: CASKERGAVGYTEAFF
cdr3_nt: TGTGCCAGCAAAGAGAGGGGGGCTGTTGGGTACACTGAAGCTTTCTTT